This paragraph reports one T cell receptor (beta chain). Assay used: immunoSEQ multiplex PCR; TCRdb lists only in-frame clones, some missing. The sample contains tens of thousands of clones, more than 65% of which appear only once. Trimming stripped 5 bases from V and 4 bases from J, with 12 bases between. Looked up from germline, CDR1 is SGHRS and CDR2 is YFSETQ. The CDR3 is 14 residues long. This sample is drawn from a study of blood T cell repertoires in COVID-19. The chain joins TRBV5-1 to TRBJ2-2, with D possibly being TRBD1 (6 bases). The material sequenced was peripheral blood. This clonotype was sampled from a man aged 65 to 85 with COVID-19, enrolled during active disease. The CDR3 here is CASSLQGGTGELFF. DNA of the CDR3: TGCGCCAGCAGTTTACAGGGTGGCACCGGGGAGCTGTTTTTT.